This T cell receptor beta chain was identified in a study of shared clonotypes between healthy human individuals. Study-wide background: Two women and three men aged 18 to 49 served as donors.

Study results and caveats: Sample collection involved blood only; tissue repertoires are likely different.

Germline V gives CDR1 LNHDA, CDR2 SQIVND (reference sequence). Trimming removed 1 base from V and 4 bases from J, with 13 bases in between. The CDR3 extends over 15 amino acids. Remarks on this clone: The target antigen is unknown.

Naive CD8 cells lacked CD45RO, underwent positive selection for CCR7 and left out terminally differentiated effector memory CD45RA+ cells. Researchers divided each subset's genomic DNA evenly across several immunoSEQ plates. Sorted-subset replicate PCRs used 200 ng DNA, approximately 33,000 T cell genomes. Measured with immunoSEQ multiplex PCR; TCRdb has only the in-frame clones, and not every one. The sample records over 800,000 clones, 85% to 95% being singletons. The specimen was naive CD8+ T cells sorted from blood. The sequence came from a man aged 25 to 40 in good health. The gene calls are TRBV19 and TRBJ1-1; D is unresolved. CDR3: CASSIAIAPVTEAFF. DNA of the CDR3: TGTGCCAGTAGTATAGCAATCGCCCCCGTCACTGAAGCTTTCTTT.